This note documents a single T cell receptor beta chain sequence. This entry belongs to a study of T cells of healthy individuals. TCRdb reprocessed the 5' RACE reads with MiXCR, giving one entry per CDR3 protein. The sample carries 45,000 to 60,000 distinct CDR3 sequences, around 15% recorded once. The CDR3 covers 14 residues. The V gene lost 2 bases and the J gene lost 0 bases, with 5 bases spanning the gap. Germline values: CDR1 LNHDA, CDR2 SQIVND (reference sequence). The chain has TRBV19 and TRBJ1-3; no reliable D call. This receptor was taken from a human donor in good health. The CDR3 here is CASSIQHSGNTIYF. Here the CDR3 DNA reads TGTGCCAGTAGTATACAGCACTCTGGAAACACCATATATTTT.